This T cell receptor (beta chain) was captured in a study of T cell repertoires in aging, cancer and after chemotherapy. The overall study: Over several months to years, re-sampled healthy donor repertoires clearly shared clones. Overall study findings and caveats: Compared with age-matched healthy donors, untreated hematological or solid cancer patients showed higher blood TCR clonality.

A remark on this clonotype: Its antigen is currently unknown.

TCR beta rearrangements were amplified from peripheral blood genomic DNA. Unmatched junction bases numbered 7, after V lost 0 bases and J lost 5 bases. The germline CDR1 and CDR2 sequences are MGHRA and YSYEKL. CDR3 size: 16 residues. Rearranged V-D-J TRB sequences were amplified with a mixed TRB-A/B primer pool. TCRdb re-analysed the multiplex PCR reads in MiXCR, keeping a single row per CDR3 protein. The sample records 9,500 or so distinct CDR3 sequences, 25% to 30% being singletons. This sequence originates from a human donor in good health. This rearrangement joins TRBV4-1 to TRBJ1-5, with TRBD1 matching over 7 bases. Material: blood. CDR3 sequence reads: CASSQDPARGYQPQHF. The CDR3 DNA reads as TGCGCCAGCAGCCAAGATCCTGCCAGGGGGTATCAGCCCCAGCATTTT.